A single sample is the source of the 24 T cell receptor beta chains below, sequenced in a study of cytomegalovirus exposure and HLA in healthy donors. PCR involved 60 Vbeta and 13 Jbeta primers. Some clones are missing from TCRdb's copy, which holds only in-frame ones; the method was immunoSEQ multiplex PCR. The sample has around 190,000 clones; more than 65% are singletons. The source material was PBMCs. These receptors all come from a female donor in good health and CMV-seronegative.

The chain couples TRBV5-1 to TRBJ2-3; D is possibly TRBD1 (5 bases). The CDR3 consists of 13 residues. Trimming took off 5 bases at V and 4 bases at J, with 11 bases between the two ends. CDR1 is SGHRS and CDR2 is YFSETQ in the germline V gene. The CDR3 nucleotides read TGCGCCAGCAGTAATCAGGGTCCAGATACGCAGTATTTT. It yields the protein CASSNQGPDTQYF. Full variable domain (remainder filled in from reference TRBV5-1 and TRBJ2-3): KAGVTQTPRYLIKTRGQQVTLSCSPISGHRSVSWYQQTPGQGLQFLFEYFSETQRNKGNFPGRFSGRQFSNSRSEMNVSTLELGDSALYLCASSNQGPDTQYFGPGTRLTVL.

The chain joins TRBV7-9 to TRBJ1-2; TRBD1 might be the D (5 bases). The CDR3 length is 13 residues. Looked up from germline, CDR1 is SEHNR and CDR2 is FQNEAQ (reference sequence). The germline V and J ends were trimmed by 1 base and 2 bases, with 5 bases remaining between them. CDR3 nucleotide sequence: TGTGCCAGCAGCTTAGGACAGAACTATGGCTACACCTTC. Translating gives CASSLGQNYGYTF.

V is TRBV28 and J is TRBJ2-2; 7 bases are shared with TRBD1. Trimming removed 6 bases from V and 4 bases from J; junction bases left unmatched: 5. Germline CDR1 is MDHEN and CDR2 is SYDVKM. The CDR3 runs 14 residues. The CDR3 DNA reads as TGTGCCAGCAGAACGACAGGGTCCACCGGGGAGCTGTTTTTT. It is translated as CASRTTGSTGELFF.

The sample holds one count of this clone. The gene calls are TRBV6-6 and TRBJ2-1; the match to TRBD1 covers 7 bases. Germline CDR1 and CDR2: MNHNY and SVGAGI (reference sequence). The CDR3 spans 13 residues. V trimming: 11 bases; J trimming: 9 bases; junction bases outside the gene matches: 13. CDR3 sequence reads: CAYEGAQRGEQFF. The CDR3 coding sequence is TGTGCCTACGAGGGGGCCCAAAGGGGTGAGCAGTTCTTC.

The chain combines TRBV7-8 with TRBJ1-2; tentatively, D is TRBD1 (6 bases). The CDR3 covers 14 residues. Trimming stripped 1 base from V and 2 bases from J, with 8 bases between. The V gene's germline CDR1 is SGHVS and CDR2 FQNEAQ. DNA for the CDR3: TGTGCCAGCAGCTTAGTACAGGGCAACTATGGCTACACCTTC. It translates to CASSLVQGNYGYTF.

The V call is TRBV19, the J call TRBJ2-4; 7 nucleotides agree with TRBD1. Germline V lookup: CDR1 LNHDA, CDR2 SQIVND (reference sequence). V was pared by 1 base and J by 0 bases, with 6 bases of the junction left unmatched. The CDR3 extends over 17 amino acids. CDR3: CASSIGGGRLAKNIQYF. As DNA, the CDR3 is TGTGCCAGTAGTATAGGAGGGGGCCGATTAGCCAAAAACATTCAGTACTTC. Supplemented by reference TRBV19 and TRBJ2-4, the full variable domain reads DGGITQSPKYLFRKEGQNVTLSCEQNLNHDAMYWYRQDPGQGLRLIYYSQIVNDFQKGDIAEGYSVSREKKESFPLTVTSAQKNPTAFYLCASSIGGGRLAKNIQYFGAGTRLSVL.

This chain links TRBV19 with TRBJ1-2; no reliable D call. The CDR3 consists of 14 residues. Germline CDR1 and CDR2: LNHDA and SQIVND (reference sequence). The V and J ends lost 0 bases and 1 base respectively, with 6 bases between them. In DNA form, the CDR3 reads TGTGCCAGTAGTATAGACGGGGATAACTATGGCTACACCTTC. This encodes CASSIDGDNYGYTF.

The chain carries TRBV6-1 and TRBJ1-4, with TRBD1 identical over 10 bases. V shed 3 bases, J shed 7 bases, and the junction held 5 bases outside the gene matches. Germline-derived CDR1 and CDR2 are MNHNS and SASEGT. The CDR3 length is 15 residues. The CDR3 loop is CASSEGGQGGEKLFF. In DNA, the CDR3 is TGTGCCAGCAGTGAGGGCGGACAGGGGGGTGAAAAACTGTTTTTT.

The chain links TRBV27 to TRBJ1-2, with TRBD1 as a possible D gene (6 bases). Germline CDR1 and CDR2: MNHEY and SMNVEV (reference sequence). This CDR3 contains 17 residues. V was shortened by 2 bases and J by 1 base, with 17 bases between the two germline ends. Here the CDR3 DNA reads TGTGCCAGCAGTTTACGAGCCCTTACAGGGAATAACTATGGCTACACCTTC. Translated: CASSLRALTGNNYGYTF.

The chain links TRBV30 to TRBJ1-6; 8 bases line up with TRBD1. Germline V lookup: CDR1 GTSNPN, CDR2 SVGIG (reference sequence). CDR3 length: 20 residues. J lost 3 bases, V lost 0 bases, and 16 bases had no gene match. CDR3: CAWSVRLLSSGGSYNSPLHF. The CDR3 bases are TGTGCCTGGAGTGTACGCCTCCTTAGCTCAGGGGGCAGCTATAATTCACCCCTCCACTTT.

J is TRBJ2-1 and V is TRBV11-2; D is undetermined. The CDR3 has 16 amino acids. Germline V gene data show CDR1 as SGHAT and CDR2 as FQNNGV. The ends were cut back, 1 base at V and 1 base at J, with 11 bases in the middle. The CDR3 DNA follows: TGTGCCAGCAGCTTAGGAGGTGCTAGGTCCTACAATGAGCAGTTCTTC. It encodes CASSLGGARSYNEQFF.

The chain recombines TRBV5-1 with TRBJ1-1; 9 bases fit TRBD1. V was pared by 0 bases and J by 3 bases, with 9 bases of the junction left unmatched. Germline assignment: CDR1 SGHRS and CDR2 YFSETQ. The length of the CDR3 is 17 residues. Here the CDR3 reads CASSLGGTGYVDTEAFF. The CDR3 DNA reads TGCGCCAGCAGCTTGGGAGGGACAGGGTATGTGGACACTGAAGCTTTCTTT.

The V gene is TRBV7-6, the J gene TRBJ2-1; maybe TRBD1 (6 bases). Germline assignment: CDR1 SGHVS and CDR2 FNYEAQ. This CDR3 is 17 amino acids long. V gave up 1 base and J gave up 4 bases, with 17 bases separating them. The CDR3 region has the DNA TGTGCCAGCAGCTTAGAAGGGGGTCAGGGAGAATACAATGAGCAGTTCTTC. Protein sequence: CASSLEGGQGEYNEQFF.

The chain employs TRBV27 and TRBJ1-5, with TRBD1 matching 7 bases. CDR1 and CDR2 (germline): MNHEY, SMNVEV (reference sequence). The CDR3 contains 13 residues. The V and J ends lost 6 bases and 11 bases, in that order; junction bases with no gene match: 10. This chain's CDR3 is CASSLSGGKAQHF. The CDR3 coding sequence is TGTGCCAGCAGCCTCTCAGGGGGTAAGGCCCAGCATTTT.

V usage is TRBV18 and J usage is TRBJ2-1, with unresolved D. The V gene lost 6 bases and the J gene lost 7 bases, with 16 bases spanning the gap. CDR1 and CDR2 from the germline V gene are KGHSH and LQKENI. CDR3 length equals 14 residues. Written as DNA, the CDR3 is TGTGCCAGCTCTCCAGAACTTGACGGGAATGAGCAGTTCTTC. It translates to CASSPELDGNEQFF.

The rearrangement links TRBV5-4 to TRBJ1-1; no firm D call. With 4 bases removed from V and 0 bases from J, the gap between germline ends came to 13 bases. Looked up from germline, CDR1 is SGHNT and CDR2 is YYREEE (reference sequence). The CDR3 length is 15 residues. CDR3 region: CASSAGRTMNTEAFF. Written as DNA, the CDR3 is TGTGCCAGCAGCGCGGGTAGGACCATGAACACTGAAGCTTTCTTT.

The chain combines TRBV9 with TRBJ2-7; the match to TRBD2 covers 10 bases. This CDR3 comprises 15 residues. Germline CDR1 SGDLS, CDR2 YYNGEE. The V gene end was trimmed by 4 bases and the J gene end by 0 bases; junction bases not matched to a gene: 4. Here the CDR3 reads CASSPTSGNSYEQYF. The CDR3 DNA is TGTGCCAGCAGCCCAACTAGCGGGAACTCCTACGAGCAGTACTTC.

This clone was counted only a few times. The chain combines TRBV15 with TRBJ2-7; D is possibly TRBD2 (5 bases). Per germline, CDR1 LNHNV and CDR2 YYDKDF (reference sequence). CDR3 length: 20 amino acids. Between the trimmed V and J ends, which lost 0 bases and 6 bases, there was a span of 30 bases. The CDR3 nucleotides are TGTGCCACCAGCAGAGATCGCCCCCGCCTAAACAGCGGACGTAGCTCCGAGCAGTACTTC. It yields the protein CATSRDRPRLNSGRSSEQYF.

In its sample, this clone was seen once. The V gene is TRBV7-9, the J gene TRBJ2-7; the D gene is possibly TRBD2 (6 bases). The CDR3 spans 13 residues. Germline CDR1 reads SEHNR; CDR2 reads FQNEAQ (reference sequence). The V and J ends lost 5 bases and 3 bases respectively, with 11 bases between them. The CDR3 nucleotides read TGTGCCAGCAGCATGACTAGAAACTACGAGCAGTACTTC. It yields the protein CASSMTRNYEQYF.

This chain links TRBV27 with TRBJ1-5; no definite D call. CDR1 and CDR2 from the germline V gene are MNHEY and SMNVEV (reference sequence). Trimming shortened V by 8 bases and J by 2 bases, and 10 bases separated the two germline ends. CDR3 size: 13 residues. CDR3 sequence reads: CASGYRGNQPQHF. DNA of the CDR3: TGTGCCAGCGGATACCGGGGCAATCAGCCCCAGCATTTT.

This chain links TRBV11-3 with TRBJ2-1; D unresolved. The germline CDR1 and CDR2 sequences are SGHNT and YENEEA. The CDR3 covers 15 residues. Trimming took off 5 bases at V and 0 bases at J, with 11 bases between the two ends. The CDR3 spells CASSPRHGSYNEQFF. CDR3 nucleotides: TGTGCCAGCAGCCCAAGACATGGCTCCTACAATGAGCAGTTCTTC.

The V call is TRBV5-1, the J call TRBJ2-7; D call uncertain. CDR1 SGHRS and CDR2 YFSETQ come from the germline V gene. Trimming cost V 0 bases and J 3 bases, with 10 bases left between them. There are 14 residues in the CDR3. CDR3: CASSLGLTYYEQYF. The CDR3 DNA sequence: TGCGCCAGCAGCTTGGGACTTACTTACTACGAGCAGTACTTC. Using reference TRBV5-1 and TRBJ2-7 for the parts outside the CDR3, the full variable domain is KAGVTQTPRYLIKTRGQQVTLSCSPISGHRSVSWYQQTPGQGLQFLFEYFSETQRNKGNFPGRFSGRQFSNSRSEMNVSTLELGDSALYLCASSLGLTYYEQYFGPGTRLTVT.

The rearrangement links TRBV25-1 to TRBJ2-3; D perhaps matches TRBD2 (5 bases). CDR3 length equals 12 residues. Germline V gives CDR1 MGHDK, CDR2 SYGVNS. The germline V and J ends were trimmed by 5 bases and 3 bases, with 6 bases remaining between them. The CDR3 sequence is CASSRGTDTQYF. CDR3 nucleotide sequence: TGTGCCAGCAGTCGGGGAACAGATACGCAGTATTTT.

The chain joins TRBV4-2 to TRBJ2-3, with TRBD2 as a possible D gene (6 bases). This CDR3 is built from 17 residues. Trimming cost V 0 bases and J 4 bases, with 17 bases left between them. Germline assignment: CDR1 LGHNA and CDR2 YNFKEQ. The CDR3 loop is CASSQDPHWGEADTQYF. CDR3 nucleotides: TGTGCCAGCAGCCAAGATCCCCACTGGGGGGAGGCAGATACGCAGTATTTT.